Below, 31 T cell receptor beta chains from the same sample are listed, as sequenced in a study of T cell responses to AZD1222 COVID-19 vaccine. Produced via immunoSEQ multiplex PCR; TCRdb's table is partial and in-frame only. The data contain some 56,000 clones, over 75% of them singletons. This sample comprised peripheral blood, obtained on day 0 of AZD1222 vaccination. These receptors came from an adult in good health.

CDR3 sequence (DNA): TGTGCCAGCAGTTTTGGTGTTTCTAGCTCCTATAATTCACCCCTCCACTTT. Its protein is CASSFGVSSSYNSPLHF. This chain connects TRBV28 to TRBJ1-6; D unclear. V was cut by 3 bases and J by 0 bases, with 12 bases left in between. Germline V gene lookup returns CDR1 MDHEN and CDR2 SYDVKM. This CDR3 has 17 amino acids.

The chain recombines TRBV28 with TRBJ1-5, with TRBD1 matching 8 bases. Germline V CDR1 and CDR2: MDHEN, SYDVKM. The trim removed 8 bases at V and 1 base at J, leaving 4 bases unmatched. The CDR3 runs to 14 residues. The CDR3 DNA reads as TGTGCCAGCGGAAGGGACAGGAGCAATCAGCCCCAGCATTTT. Its protein is CASGRDRSNQPQHF. Full variable domain (rest looked up from reference TRBV28 and TRBJ1-5): DVKVTQSSRYLVKRTGEKVFLECVQDMDHENMFWYRQDPGLGLRLIYFSYDVKMKEKGDIPEGYSVSREKKERFSLILESASTNQTSMYLCASGRDRSNQPQHFGDGTRLSIL.

The V gene is TRBV30, the J gene TRBJ2-5; D is perhaps TRBD1 or TRBD2 (6 bases each). The CDR3 is 17 amino acids. The germline CDR1 and CDR2 sequences are GTSNPN and SVGIG (reference sequence). V was cut by 0 bases and J by 5 bases, with 22 bases left in between. The CDR3 nucleotides read TGTGCCTGGAGTGTTAACGGGGGCGGCGGGTTCGGGGAGACCCAGTACTTC. Translating it yields CAWSVNGGGGFGETQYF. The full variable domain, rest sourced from reference TRBV30 and TRBJ2-5, is SQTIHQWPATLVQPVGSPLSLECTVEGTSNPNLYWYRQAAGRGLQLLFYSVGIGQISSEVPQNLSASRPQDRQFILSSKKLLLSDSGFYLCAWSVNGGGGFGETQYFGPGTRLLVL.

The V gene is TRBV11-2, the J gene TRBJ2-7, with 11 bases aligning to TRBD1. The CDR3 sequence is 17 residues long. Germline lookup yields CDR1 SGHAT and CDR2 FQNNGV. The trim removed 3 bases at V and 0 bases at J, leaving 7 bases unmatched. The CDR3 nucleotides read TGTGCCAGCAGCTTCAACGCTGGACAGGGGGCCTCCTACGAGCAGTACTTC. This codes for CASSFNAGQGASYEQYF.

The chain combines TRBV4-1 with TRBJ1-2; 7 bases line up with TRBD1. Germline CDR1 and CDR2: MGHRA and YSYEKL. J lost 2 bases, V lost 1 base, and 10 bases had no gene match. The CDR3 spans 17 residues. DNA for the CDR3: TGCGCCAGCAGCCAAGGATGGACAGGATCAAGAAACTATGGCTACACCTTC. It is translated as CASSQGWTGSRNYGYTF.

The genes are TRBV28 and TRBJ1-1; a possible D gene is TRBD1 (6 bases). With 2 bases removed from V and 8 bases from J, the gap between germline ends came to 15 bases. Germline assignment: CDR1 MDHEN and CDR2 SYDVKM. This CDR3 region has 14 residues. The CDR3 spells CASSLRRGDREAFF. Here the CDR3 DNA reads TGTGCCAGCAGTTTAAGAAGAGGAGACAGGGAAGCTTTCTTT.

The chain links TRBV9 to TRBJ2-1; D gene unclear. The V and J ends lost 4 bases and 3 bases respectively, with 8 bases between them. The CDR3 covers 13 residues. The germline CDR1 and CDR2 sequences are SGDLS and YYNGEE. The CDR3 here is CASSLRDYNEQFF. The CDR3 DNA sequence: TGTGCCAGCAGCCTTAGAGACTACAATGAGCAGTTCTTC.

This sequence joins TRBV18 and TRBJ2-3; 13 nucleotides agree with TRBD2. The CDR3 consists of 15 residues. Germline CDR1 reads KGHSH; CDR2 reads LQKENI. Trimming cost V 5 bases and J 5 bases; bases outside gene matches: 4. CDR3 in DNA: TGTGCCAGCTCATTTGGACTAGCGGGGGTAGATACGCAGTATTTT. The encoded protein is CASSFGLAGVDTQYF.

The chain carries TRBV3-1 (or the pseudogene TRBV3-2) and TRBJ2-7; 14 bases agree with TRBD2. The V and J ends lost 4 bases and 5 bases, in that order; junction bases with no gene match: 1. Germline CDR1 LGHDT, CDR2 YNNKEL (reference sequence). CDR3 length: 14 residues. The CDR3 region is CASSRLAGGNEQYF. CDR3 coding DNA: TGTGCCAGCAGCCGACTAGCGGGGGGGAACGAGCAGTACTTC.

The chain employs TRBV19 and TRBJ1-5; TRBD1 matches 9 bases. Germline-derived CDR1 and CDR2 are LNHDA and SQIVND (reference sequence). The CDR3 has 17 amino acids. V dropped 2 bases and J dropped 9; count of bases not matched to a gene: 14. The CDR3 protein is CASSISRQGGRRLPQHF. The CDR3 nucleotides are TGTGCCAGTAGTATATCCCGACAGGGGGGAAGAAGGTTGCCCCAGCATTTT.

The V gene is TRBV24-1, the J gene TRBJ2-5; perhaps TRBD2 as D (6 bases). The CDR3 runs to 18 residues. V was clipped by 3 bases and J by 2 bases, with 21 bases between them. Germline lookup yields CDR1 KGHDR and CDR2 SFDVKD. CDR3: CATSDTPRRGARQETQYF. CDR3 coding DNA: TGTGCCACCAGTGATACCCCTCGGCGGGGAGCCCGACAAGAGACCCAGTACTTC.

The chain couples TRBV21-1 to TRBJ2-7; no DNA check was done on the table's D call, TRBD2. TRBV21-1 is an annotated pseudogene. This CDR3 region has 16 residues. The CDR3 spells CASSAHRRTSGDEQYF. The CDR3, as DNA: TGTGCCAGCAGCGCCCATAGACGGACTAGCGGGGACGAGCAGTACTTC.

The chain recombines TRBV12-3 or TRBV12-4 with TRBJ1-1, with TRBD1 matching 7 bases. V was clipped by 6 bases and J by 8 bases; unmatched bases: 9. CDR3 size: 13 residues. This CDR3 is CASSQQGRVEAFF. The CDR3 DNA sequence: TGTGCCAGCAGCCAACAGGGGCGGGTGGAAGCTTTCTTT.

V and J are TRBV2 and TRBJ1-6; no firm D call. The CDR3 has 14 amino acids. CDR1 and CDR2 (germline): SNHLY, FYNNEI. V was trimmed by 7 bases and J by 7 bases, leaving 14 bases between them. The CDR3 reads CASKTVGSNSPLHF. The CDR3 DNA reads as TGTGCCAGCAAAACCGTTGGGTCGAATTCACCCCTCCACTTT.

J is TRBJ2-3 and V is TRBV7-3, with TRBD2 matching 11 bases. Germline CDR1 and CDR2: SGHTA and FQGTGA. Trimming at V came to 5 bases and at J to 5 bases, leaving 6 bases not matched to a gene. The CDR3 length is 15 residues. CDR3 protein: CASSTEGTSGDTQYF. The CDR3 DNA reads as TGTGCCAGCAGCACGGAGGGGACTAGCGGAGATACGCAGTATTTT.

The chain employs TRBV3-1 (or the pseudogene TRBV3-2) and TRBJ2-3; no reliable D call. CDR1 LGHDT and CDR2 YNNKEL come from the germline V gene (reference sequence). This CDR3 contains 13 residues. The germline V and J ends were trimmed by 0 bases and 5 bases, with 6 bases remaining between them. CDR3 nucleotides: TGTGCCAGCAGCCAAGAGAGAGGAGATACGCAGTATTTT. It specifies CASSQERGDTQYF.

V is TRBV6-5 and J is TRBJ1-3; no firm D call. In germline, CDR1 is MNHEY, CDR2 SVGAGI. CDR3 length equals 14 residues. V lost 6 bases to trimming and J lost 0 bases, with 9 bases between them. The CDR3 DNA follows: TGTGCCAGCAGGGGGTCTTTCTCTGGAAACACCATATATTTT. This gives the protein CASRGSFSGNTIYF.

J is TRBJ2-7 and V is TRBV2, with D tentatively TRBD1 (5 bases). The CDR3 length is 15 residues. Deletions cut 8 bases from V and 4 bases from J, with 21 bases between. CDR1 and CDR2 from the germline V gene are SNHLY and FYNNEI. Here the CDR3 DNA reads TGTGCCAGCGATACAGCCCCTCCTAGGGGATACGAGCAGTACTTC. Translation gives CASDTAPPRGYEQYF. The full variable domain, rest sourced from reference TRBV2 and TRBJ2-7, is EPEVTQTPSHQVTQMGQEVILRCVPISNHLYFYWYRQILGQKVEFLVSFYNNEISEKSEIFDDQFSVERPDGSNFTLKIRSTKLEDSAMYFCASDTAPPRGYEQYFGPGTRLTVT.

Within the sample, this clone is medium-sized. V is TRBV27 and J is TRBJ1-6, with TRBD1 matching 7 bases. The V gene end was trimmed by 4 bases and the J gene end by 9 bases; junction bases not matched to a gene: 6. The CDR3 spans 14 residues. Germline CDR1 and CDR2: MNHEY and SMNVEV (reference sequence). Written as DNA, the CDR3 is TGTGCCAGCAGTTCGAGACAGGGTTCTTCACCCCTCCACTTT. This gives the protein CASSSRQGSSPLHF.

The gene calls are TRBV4-1 and TRBJ2-4, with a tentative D call TRBD1 (6 bases). Germline V gene sequence: CDR1 MGHRA, CDR2 YSYEKL. The CDR3 is 18 residues long. Trimming took 1 base from V and 4 from J, leaving 20 bases between them. The CDR3 sequence is CASSQGLVAGVGKNIQYF. The CDR3 DNA is TGCGCCAGCAGCCAAGGATTGGTAGCAGGGGTGGGAAAAAACATTCAGTACTTC.

The V gene is TRBV6-2 or TRBV6-3, the J gene TRBJ1-5, with 9 bases aligning to TRBD1. V was clipped by 5 bases and J by 2 bases; unmatched bases: 10. Germline values: CDR1 MNHEY, CDR2 SVGEGT. The CDR3 contains 17 residues. For the CDR3, the DNA is TGTGCCAGCAGTCCGGTACGGACAGGGGCGGGCAATCAGCCCCAGCATTTT. Protein product: CASSPVRTGAGNQPQHF.

This rearrangement joins TRBV2 to TRBJ1-5, with 7 positions matching TRBD1. CDR1 SNHLY and CDR2 FYNNEI come from the germline V gene. V lost 5 bases, J lost 4 bases, and 8 bases stayed unmatched. CDR3 length equals 15 residues. Here the CDR3 reads CASSRDRVGNQPQHF. The CDR3 DNA is TGTGCCAGCAGTAGAGACAGGGTAGGGAATCAGCCCCAGCATTTT. The full variable domain, completed using reference TRBV2 and TRBJ1-5, is EPEVTQTPSHQVTQMGQEVILRCVPISNHLYFYWYRQILGQKVEFLVSFYNNEISEKSEIFDDQFSVERPDGSNFTLKIRSTKLEDSAMYFCASSRDRVGNQPQHFGDGTRLSIL.

This clone was counted a single time. The rearrangement links TRBV4-1 to TRBJ2-1; D tentatively reads TRBD1 or TRBD2 (7 bases each). The V end was cut by 0 bases, the J end by 2 bases, with 11 bases between. From germline, CDR1 is MGHRA and CDR2 YSYEKL. This CDR3 comprises 16 residues. DNA for the CDR3: TGCGCCAGCAGCCAAGAGCAGGGGGGGGCCTACAATGAGCAGTTCTTC. Amino acids: CASSQEQGGAYNEQFF.

The gene calls are TRBV28 and TRBJ1-5; 9 bases match TRBD1. The V and J ends lost 6 bases and 3 bases, in that order; junction bases with no gene match: 3. Germline CDR1 reads MDHEN; CDR2 reads SYDVKM. This CDR3 has 14 residues. The chain's CDR3 is CASRYRGPNQPQHF. CDR3 DNA: TGTGCCAGCAGGTACAGGGGGCCCAATCAGCCCCAGCATTTT.

This rearrangement joins TRBV7-2 to TRBJ2-7; no definite D call. With 3 bases removed from V and 3 bases from J, the gap between germline ends came to 9 bases. The CDR3 extends over 13 amino acids. The germline V gene encodes CDR1 SGHTA and CDR2 FQGNSA. The CDR3 protein is CASSFSPIYEQYF. CDR3 nucleotide sequence: TGTGCCAGCAGCTTCTCCCCTATCTACGAGCAGTACTTC.

This rearrangement joins TRBV7-2 to TRBJ2-1; possibly TRBD1 for D (6 bases). The germline CDR1 and CDR2 sequences are SGHTA and FQGNSA. The length of the CDR3 is 15 residues. Trimming shortened V by 6 bases and J by 0 bases, and 12 bases separated the two germline ends. The CDR3 bases are TGTGCCAGCAGTAGGGACACGAGCTCCTACAATGAGCAGTTCTTC. As protein: CASSRDTSSYNEQFF.

V gene TRBV3-1 (or the pseudogene TRBV3-2) combines with J gene TRBJ1-5; D ambiguous. V was cut by 1 base and J by 5 bases, with 9 bases left in between. Germline CDR1 is LGHDT and CDR2 is YNNKEL (reference sequence). CDR3 size: 14 residues. CDR3: CASSQGRTHQPQHF. DNA of the CDR3: TGTGCCAGCAGCCAAGGACGGACCCATCAGCCCCAGCATTTT.

The chain uses TRBV27 and TRBJ1-1; D is undetermined. V lost 7 bases and J 5 bases, leaving 14 bases between the germline ends. Germline CDR1 is MNHEY and CDR2 is SMNVEV (reference sequence). The CDR3 has 13 amino acids. CDR3 loop: CASTSLAGTEAFF. CDR3 coding DNA: TGTGCCAGCACCTCTCTGGCGGGGACTGAAGCTTTCTTT.

This clone has just one count. The chain recombines TRBV5-1 with TRBJ1-6; tentative D call: TRBD1 (5 bases). The CDR3 extends over 14 amino acids. V shed 6 bases and J shed 3 bases, with 10 bases lying between them. Germline V CDR1 and CDR2: SGHRS, YFSETQ. The CDR3 sequence is CASNQGVYNSPLHF. DNA of the CDR3: TGCGCCAGCAACCAAGGGGTCTATAATTCACCCCTCCACTTT.

The chain carries TRBV7-2 and TRBJ1-3; 9 bases are shared with TRBD1. The length of the CDR3 is 16 residues. Germline CDR1 SGHTA, CDR2 FQGNSA. V lost 4 bases to trimming and J lost 2 bases; unmatched junction nucleotides: 6. For the CDR3, the DNA is TGTGCCAGCAGCTCTCAACAGGGGGCGGCTGGAAACACCATATATTTT. This translates into CASSSQQGAAGNTIYF.

The chain links TRBV12-3 or TRBV12-4 to TRBJ1-4; D is ambiguous. Trimming cost V 4 bases and J 1 base, with 4 bases left between them. The length of the CDR3 is 13 residues. This CDR3 reads CASSWVTNEKLFF. CDR3 in DNA: TGTGCCAGCAGTTGGGTAACTAATGAAAAACTGTTTTTT.